This TCR beta chain is from a study of blood T cell repertoires in COVID-19. Looking at the study overall: Sample material is recorded as cDNA or gDNA derived from T cells, B-cell-depleted T cells, or PBMCs.

Per the germline V gene, CDR1 is SGHDT and CDR2 is YYEEEE. CDR3 length: 18 residues. With 4 bases clipped from V and 1 base from J, the junction kept 13 bases outside the gene matches. Clones were read by immunoSEQ multiplex PCR, and TCRdb kept only the in-frame ones, dropping some. The table records roughly 200,000 clones, roughly 85% of them present only once. The rearrangement uses TRBV5-6 and TRBJ2-4; 8 bases map to TRBD2. The source of this sequence is a man in his sixties with acute or convalescent COVID-19. What was sequenced was peripheral blood. For the CDR3, the DNA is TGTGCCAGCAGCCCCATTACGGGAGGGCCGGGGGCCAAAAACATTCAGTACTTC. Its protein is CASSPITGGPGAKNIQYF.